This passage covers 20 T cell receptor beta chains from one sample sequenced in a study of human T cells and chemical hapten exposure. The time point was: pre-sensitization, week 0. Sample treatment: therapeutic diphenylcyclopropenone sensitization with weekly scalp DPC. TCRdb analysed the RACE reads with MiXCR anew, one entry per CDR3 protein. This sample has about 380,000 distinct CDR3 sequences, with 5.1% found just once. The specimen comprised whole blood, sampled in connection with sensitization to the hapten diphenylcyclopropenone (DPC). The receptor source for this set is a woman aged 50 to 60 with alopecia areata. Some clones in this sample may be carry-over from other donors' samples.

This clonotype was seen a few times. This chain uses TRBV9 with TRBJ2-1, with 9 bases aligning to TRBD1. Germline assignment: CDR1 SGDLS and CDR2 YYNGEE. V gave up 3 bases and J gave up 8 bases; unmatched junction bases: 9. There are 15 residues in the CDR3. The CDR3 bases are TGTGCCAGCAGCGCCCAAACAGGGGGCTTCTATGAGCAGTTCTTC. Amino acid sequence: CASSAQTGGFYEQFF.

This clonotype was seen many times. The rearrangement uses TRBV6-6 and TRBJ2-1; TRBD2 aligns across 9 bases. The V segment lost 5 bases and the J segment 1 base; nucleotides outside the gene matches: 12. Germline V lookup: CDR1 MNHNY, CDR2 SVGAGI (reference sequence). CDR3 length: 18 residues. CDR3 residues: CASSNTAGGGRSYNEQFF. In nucleotides, the CDR3 is TGTGCCAGCAGTAATACAGCGGGGGGCGGGAGATCCTACAATGAGCAGTTCTTC.

The chain links TRBV12-3 or TRBV12-4 to TRBJ1-5; 10 nucleotides line up with TRBD1. V lost 4 bases, J lost 3 bases, and 3 bases stayed unmatched. The CDR3 consists of 15 residues. The CDR3 reads CASSSDRGPNQPQHF. In nucleotides, the CDR3 is TGTGCCAGCAGTTCCGACAGGGGGCCCAATCAGCCCCAGCATTTT.

The V and J genes are TRBV29-1 and TRBJ1-1; TRBD1 matches 12 bases. This CDR3 contains 14 residues. Germline V gene data show CDR1 as SQVTM and CDR2 as ANQGSEA. Trimming removed 6 bases from V and 0 bases from J; junction bases left unmatched: 2. CDR3 bases: TGCAGCGTGGGACAGGGGGCTATGAACACTGAAGCTTTCTTT. Its translation: CSVGQGAMNTEAFF.

There are many counts of this clonotype. V usage is TRBV5-1 and J usage is TRBJ2-3, with 12 bases that match TRBD2. V gave up 3 bases and J gave up 2 bases; unmatched junction bases: 4. This CDR3 has 16 residues. CDR1 is SGHRS, CDR2 YFSETQ, per germline. The CDR3 sequence: CASSSGTSGPTDTQYF. DNA for the CDR3: TGCGCCAGCAGCTCGGGGACTAGCGGGCCCACAGATACGCAGTATTTT.

This clonotype came up many times. The rearrangement links TRBV27 to TRBJ2-5; D not certain. V lost 4 bases, J lost 5 bases, and 11 bases lay in between. CDR1 is MNHEY and CDR2 is SMNVEV in the germline V gene (reference sequence). CDR3 length: 13 residues. The CDR3 here is CASSYHFPETQYF. In nucleotides, the CDR3 is TGTGCCAGCAGTTATCACTTCCCTGAGACCCAGTACTTC.

In this sample, this clonotype turned up a few times. The V gene is TRBV3-1, the J gene TRBJ2-5; D remains unclear. The V gene lost 4 bases and the J gene lost 1 base, with 13 bases spanning the gap. From germline, CDR1 is LGHDT and CDR2 YNNKEL (reference sequence). The CDR3 is 15 residues long. CDR3 nucleotides: TGTGCCAGCAGCCCTACGGAGAGGACCCAAGAGACCCAGTACTTC. It yields the protein CASSPTERTQETQYF.

This clonotype was observed at least ten times. The chain carries TRBV20-1 and TRBJ2-2, with 8 bases matching TRBD1. This CDR3 spans 15 amino acids. The junction had 10 bases not matched to a gene; V was cut back by 6 bases and J by 4 bases. From germline, CDR1 is DFQATT and CDR2 SNEGSKA (reference sequence). The CDR3 loop reads CSALDRGKATGELFF. The CDR3 DNA is TGCAGTGCCTTAGACAGGGGAAAGGCCACCGGGGAGCTGTTTTTT.

This clonotype was seen many times. The chain carries TRBV7-2 and TRBJ1-2; TRBD1 is a possible D gene (5 bases). Germline V gene lookup returns CDR1 SGHTA and CDR2 FQGNSA. Trimming removed 2 bases at V and 5 bases at J, with 9 bases between. The CDR3 totals 13 residues. CDR3 DNA: TGTGCCAGCAGCTTAAATGGGGGGTATGGCTACACCTTC. Translation: CASSLNGGYGYTF. The full variable domain, completed using reference TRBV7-2 and TRBJ1-2, is GAGVSQSPSNKVTEKGKDVELRCDPISGHTALYWYRQSLGQGLEFLIYFQGNSAPDKSGLPSDRFSAERTGGSVSTLTIQRTQQEDSAVYLCASSLNGGYGYTFGSGTRLTVV.

This clonotype was observed many times. V is TRBV20-1 and J is TRBJ2-2, with D tentatively TRBD1 (6 bases). Germline assignment: CDR1 DFQATT and CDR2 SNEGSKA (reference sequence). V was cut by 3 bases and J by 2 bases, with 10 bases left in between. The CDR3 runs 14 residues. CDR3 protein: CSARVGANTGELFF. CDR3 DNA: TGCAGTGCTAGGGTGGGGGCAAACACCGGGGAGCTGTTTTTT.

As regards this clonotype: This may stem from a read error, because a much larger clone lies one nucleotide away. The rearrangement links TRBV12-3 or TRBV12-4 to TRBJ2-7; the D gene is possibly TRBD1 (6 bases). Between the trimmed V and J ends, which lost 1 base and 6 bases, there was a span of 13 bases. CDR3 size: 14 residues. The CDR3 loop is CASSLGQGLGEQYF. In DNA form, the CDR3 reads TGTGCCAGCAGTTTAGGTCAGGGGCTCGGCGAGCAGTACTTC.

This clonotype appeared many times. This may stem from a read error, because a much larger clone lies one nucleotide away. V usage is TRBV2 and J usage is TRBJ2-3; no firm D call. The V gene lost 7 bases and the J gene lost 2 bases, with 4 bases spanning the gap. There are 11 residues in the CDR3. Germline loops: CDR1 SNHLY, CDR2 FYNNEI. CDR3 bases: TGTGCCAGCACCATCACAGATACGCAGTATTTT. This encodes CASTITDTQYF.

This clonotype was seen repeatedly, ten times or more. The chain joins TRBV12-3 or TRBV12-4 to TRBJ2-1; D remains ambiguous. Trimming left V 5 bases short and J 6 bases short, with 11 bases between. The CDR3 has 13 residues. In DNA form, the CDR3 reads TGTGCCAGCAGTCCTGGACCGTCCAATGAGCAGTTCTTC. It codes for CASSPGPSNEQFF.

The chain employs TRBV27 and TRBJ1-6; a weak D match, TRBD1 (5 bases). V was clipped by 6 bases and J by 7 bases, with 19 bases between them. The CDR3 runs to 16 residues. Germline V lookup: CDR1 MNHEY, CDR2 SMNVEV (reference sequence). This CDR3 is CASSLRRGGGNSPLHF. The CDR3 DNA is TGTGCCAGCAGCCTTAGACGGGGGGGAGGAAATTCACCCCTCCACTTT.

This clonotype came up many times. The chain uses TRBV30 and TRBJ2-7; D remains ambiguous. The V and J ends lost 3 bases and 5 bases respectively, with 11 bases between them. Per germline, CDR1 GTSNPN and CDR2 SVGIG (reference sequence). This CDR3 is built from 12 residues. The CDR3 DNA is TGTGCCTGGAGCTCCGCCCCCGACGAGCAGTACTTC. Its protein product is CAWSSAPDEQYF. The entire variable domain, with the rest obtained from reference TRBV30 and TRBJ2-7, is as follows: SQTIHQWPATLVQPVGSPLSLECTVEGTSNPNLYWYRQAAGRGLQLLFYSVGIGQISSEVPQNLSASRPQDRQFILSSKKLLLSDSGFYLCAWSSAPDEQYFGPGTRLTVT.

In its sample, this clonotype was seen many times. The V gene is TRBV6-1, the J gene TRBJ1-5; D is uncertain. Germline CDR1 reads MNHNS; CDR2 reads SASEGT. Trimming took 2 bases from V and 0 from J, leaving 2 bases between them. The CDR3 consists of 13 residues. The CDR3 DNA reads as TGTGCCAGCAGTGAACATAGCAATCAGCCCCAGCATTTT. Translation gives CASSEHSNQPQHF.

This clonotype was recorded at least ten times. CDR3 protein: CASSIGTDTQPQHF. In DNA, the CDR3 is TGTGCCAGTAGTATCGGGACCGATACTCAGCCCCAGCATTTT. The chain links TRBV19 to TRBJ1-5; TRBD1 might be the D (5 bases). Per germline, CDR1 LNHDA and CDR2 SQIVND (reference sequence). V lost 3 bases and J 6 bases, leaving 12 bases between the germline ends. The CDR3 is made up of 14 amino acids. The variable domain in full, completed from reference TRBV19 and TRBJ1-5, reads DGGITQSPKYLFRKEGQNVTLSCEQNLNHDAMYWYRQDPGQGLRLIYYSQIVNDFQKGDIAEGYSVSREKKESFPLTVTSAQKNPTAFYLCASSIGTDTQPQHFGDGTRLSIL.

This clonotype was recorded many times. This chain joins TRBV10-3 and TRBJ2-3; 8 bases agree with TRBD1. Germline CDR1 ENHRY, CDR2 SYGVKD. The CDR3 covers 16 residues. The ends lost 2 bases at V and 4 bases at J; junction bases unmatched: 8. The CDR3 here is CAISERTGSVADTQYF. CDR3 in DNA: TGTGCCATCAGTGAGCGGACAGGGTCCGTGGCAGATACGCAGTATTTT.

The chain joins TRBV10-3 to TRBJ2-7; D is ambiguous. CDR1 and CDR2 from the germline V gene are ENHRY and SYGVKD. This CDR3 comprises 14 residues. V shed 3 bases and J shed 2 bases, with 11 bases lying between them. For the CDR3, the DNA is TGTGCCATCAGTGACCTGAGCAGAGCCTACGAGCAGTACTTC. Its protein is CAISDLSRAYEQYF.

This clonotype was seen many times. The rearrangement joins TRBV28 to TRBJ2-3; TRBD2 agrees at 8 bases. Germline CDR1 reads MDHEN; CDR2 reads SYDVKM. J was trimmed by 5 bases and V by 5 bases; bases with no gene match: 12. The CDR3 length is 16 residues. The CDR3 is CASSQYGSGILDTQYF. DNA of the CDR3: TGTGCCAGCAGTCAATATGGTAGCGGGATTTTAGATACGCAGTATTTT.